This T cell receptor beta chain was observed in a study of blood T cell repertoires in COVID-19 (TCRdb year 2020). Turning to the overall study: Samples covering the acute and convalescent phases of COVID-19 were provided by collaborators in the United States, Italy and Spain. The repertoires were made available in a free public database intended to serve as a resource for research on the immune response to SARS-CoV-2. Nearly every sample came with metadata listing a de-identified subject ID, COVID-19 status, age in years and sex. The material from the prospective study consisted of cDNA or gDNA derived from T cells, B-cell-depleted T cells, or PBMCs. The dataset comprised deeply sampled blood TCRbeta repertoires from subjects exposed to, actively infected with, or recovered from COVID-19. Where HLA class I and class II types were available, the types were taken from metadata supplied by the sample provider, not from assay-based typing. Samples were obtained from the ongoing ImmuneRACE study (first 160 participants) and from 950 to 1,500 subjects provided by 6 global collaborators.

The immunoSEQ Assay, a bias-controlled multiplex PCR, was used to amplify TCRbeta CDR3 regions from genomic DNA. As for the original processing: The number of nucleated cells in each sample was estimated by amplification of reference gene primers within the assay. To quantify the absolute abundance of each unique TCRbeta CDR3 rearrangement, sequence reads were collapsed and filtered. For each sample, productive Simpson clonality was calculated as the square root of Simpson's diversity index across productive rearrangements. TCRdb took over this immuneACCESS table, retaining in-frame rearrangements with V and J assigned. Such tables are incomplete; in checked studies, under half of the missing clones stem from an unresolved V gene, and the remainder is unexplained. V and J calls and clone size follow that table, whereas D and trimming were derived from the DNA. The sample profile shows about 110,000 clones; roughly 91% of them were found once. Approximately 3.4% of the sample lies in the top ten.

Broad study findings and their caveats: Clinical and demographic metadata were provided uncurated, with the amount varying by source and participant.

With respect to this clone: Its antigen is unknown. No qualities accompany the bases; no much larger clone lies one base away.

Collaborating institutions collected whole blood in K2EDTA tubes following their own protocols. For TCRbeta analysis, collaborators shipped samples as frozen whole blood, isolated PBMCs, or DNA extracted from either of those sample types. The specimen was peripheral blood. This TCR came from a woman aged 50 to 60 with acute or convalescent COVID-19.

The DNA sequence is given as TGTGCCACCAGCAGAGGCCCAGCGGGAGGTATCAATGAGCAGTTCTTC. Translated, it reads CATSRGPAGGINEQFF. The chain couples TRBV15 to TRBJ2-1; TRBD2 agrees with 9 junctional bases. There are 16 amino acids in the CDR3, from cysteine to phenylalanine inclusive. CDR3 DNA only is kept here, 48 bases in frame from base 1. CDR1 and CDR2 were assigned from the germline V gene (reference sequence) as LNHNV and YYDKDF. Compared with germline, V lacks 1 base and J lacks 6 bases; bases without a gene match: 7.